This record looks at one T cell receptor beta chain sequence and its context. V was shortened by 1 base and J by 4 bases, with 8 bases between the two germline ends. CDR1 and CDR2 from the germline V gene are GTSNPN and SVGIG (reference sequence). The CDR3 runs to 13 residues. This sample was included in a study of shared clonotypes between healthy human individuals. The assay was immunoSEQ multiplex PCR, and TCRdb's table has in-frame clones only and misses some. The table includes 150,000 to 200,000 clones, 60% to 75% detected once. The rearrangement links TRBV30 to TRBJ2-1, with D possibly matching TRBD1 (6 bases). Source material: memory CD4+ T cells sorted from blood. The subset here: CD45RA-negative fraction. This TCR came from a man aged 30-40 years in good health. The DNA of the CDR3 is TGTGCCTGGAGTGAGGACAGTTACAATGAGCAGTTCTTC. Its protein product is CAWSEDSYNEQFF. Drawing the rest from reference TRBV30 and TRBJ2-1, the complete variable domain is SQTIHQWPATLVQPVGSPLSLECTVEGTSNPNLYWYRQAAGRGLQLLFYSVGIGQISSEVPQNLSASRPQDRQFILSSKKLLLSDSGFYLCAWSEDSYNEQFFGPGTRLTVL.